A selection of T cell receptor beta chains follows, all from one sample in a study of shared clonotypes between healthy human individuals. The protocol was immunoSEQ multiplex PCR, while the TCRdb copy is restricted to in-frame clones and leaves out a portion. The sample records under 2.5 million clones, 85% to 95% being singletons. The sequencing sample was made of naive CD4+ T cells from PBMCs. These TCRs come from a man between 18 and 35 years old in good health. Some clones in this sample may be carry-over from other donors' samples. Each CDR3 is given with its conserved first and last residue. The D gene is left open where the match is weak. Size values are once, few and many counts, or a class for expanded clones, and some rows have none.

cdr3_aa: CAWSIGAGFNYNSPLHF
cdr3_nt: TGTGCCTGGAGTATCGGTGCAGGATTTAACTATAATTCACCCCTCCACTTT
clone_size: .
v_call: TRBV30
j_call: TRBJ1-6
d_call: .

cdr3_aa: CASSPGTGNQPQHF
cdr3_nt: TGCGCCAGCAGCCCGGGGACAGGGAATCAGCCCCAGCATTTT
clone_size: few
v_call: TRBV5-1
j_call: TRBJ1-5
d_call: TRBD1

cdr3_aa: CSVALGGNGYTF
cdr3_nt: TGCAGCGTTGCTTTGGGGGGTAATGGCTACACCTTC
clone_size: once
v_call: TRBV29-1
j_call: TRBJ1-2
d_call: .

cdr3_aa: CASSQSSSGRYEQYF
cdr3_nt: TGTGCCAGCAGCCAGTCGTCTAGCGGGAGATACGAGCAGTACTTC
clone_size: .
v_call: TRBV5-4
j_call: TRBJ2-7
d_call: TRBD2

cdr3_aa: CASSHLQSSYNSPLHF
cdr3_nt: TGCGCCAGCAGCCACCTACAGAGCTCCTATAATTCACCCCTCCACTTT
clone_size: .
v_call: TRBV4-1
j_call: TRBJ1-6
d_call: .

cdr3_aa: CASSLEGLTRDGNTIYF
cdr3_nt: TGTGCCAGCAGCTTAGAGGGTCTGACAAGGGATGGAAACACCATATATTTT
clone_size: once
v_call: TRBV7-2
j_call: TRBJ1-3
d_call: .

cdr3_aa: CASSGGDRDTEAFF
cdr3_nt: TGTGCCAGCAGCGGGGGTGATAGAGACACTGAAGCTTTCTTT
clone_size: .
v_call: TRBV5-4
j_call: TRBJ1-1
d_call: .

cdr3_aa: CASSMDDLNTEAFF
cdr3_nt: TGTGCCAGTAGTATGGACGACCTGAACACTGAAGCTTTCTTT
clone_size: .
v_call: TRBV19
j_call: TRBJ1-1
d_call: .

cdr3_aa: CASSPQGLKNTEAFF
cdr3_nt: TGTGCCAGCAGCCCACAGGGGCTTAAGAACACTGAAGCTTTCTTT
clone_size: .
v_call: TRBV7-9
j_call: TRBJ1-1
d_call: TRBD1

cdr3_aa: CASSLGPGETQYF
cdr3_nt: TGCGCCAGCAGCCTCGGACCGGGGGAGACCCAGTACTTC
clone_size: .
v_call: TRBV5-1
j_call: TRBJ2-5
d_call: .

cdr3_aa: CASSIAGRGTDTQYF
cdr3_nt: TGTGCCAGCAGTATAGCGGGCCGGGGCACAGATACGCAGTATTTT
clone_size: .
v_call: TRBV28
j_call: TRBJ2-3
d_call: TRBD2

cdr3_aa: CASSPGTRTRNEQFF
cdr3_nt: TGTGCCAGCAGTCCCGGGACTAGGACGAGGAATGAGCAGTTCTTC
clone_size: .
v_call: TRBV28
j_call: TRBJ2-1
d_call: TRBD2

cdr3_aa: CASSLAAREGRQYF
cdr3_nt: TGTGCCAGCAGCTTAGCAGCCAGGGAGGGGAGGCAGTACTTC
clone_size: .
v_call: TRBV7-8
j_call: TRBJ2-7
d_call: TRBD2

cdr3_aa: CASSINPGTGELFF
cdr3_nt: TGTGCCAGTAGTATTAACCCAGGTACCGGGGAGCTGTTTTTT
clone_size: .
v_call: TRBV19
j_call: TRBJ2-2
d_call: .

cdr3_aa: CASSLRAGWTQETQYF
cdr3_nt: TGTGCCAGCAGTTTGCGGGCAGGGTGGACTCAAGAGACCCAGTACTTC
clone_size: .
v_call: TRBV28
j_call: TRBJ2-5
d_call: .

cdr3_aa: CASSLRTPGVNTQYF
cdr3_nt: TGTGCCAGCAGCCTCAGGACTCCGGGGGTAAATACGCAGTATTTT
clone_size: .
v_call: TRBV7-2
j_call: TRBJ2-3
d_call: .

cdr3_aa: CASGQGKETQYF
cdr3_nt: TGTGCCAGCGGACAGGGGAAAGAGACCCAGTACTTC
clone_size: .
v_call: TRBV28
j_call: TRBJ2-5
d_call: TRBD1

cdr3_aa: CASSLSSGRFGYTF
cdr3_nt: TGTGCCAGCAGCTTGTCCAGCGGGAGATTTGGCTACACCTTC
clone_size: once
v_call: TRBV7-9
j_call: TRBJ1-2
d_call: .

cdr3_aa: CASSQGQGDEKLFF
cdr3_nt: TGTGCCAGCAGCCAGGGACAGGGAGATGAAAAACTGTTTTTT
clone_size: few
v_call: TRBV7-9
j_call: TRBJ1-4
d_call: TRBD1

cdr3_aa: CASSREGRETQYF
cdr3_nt: TGTGCCAGCAGCCGGGAGGGCCGGGAGACCCAGTACTTC
clone_size: .
v_call: TRBV2
j_call: TRBJ2-5
d_call: TRBD2

cdr3_aa: CAGRAGPAGYTF
cdr3_nt: TGTGCTGGAAGGGCGGGCCCAGCGGGCTACACCTTC
clone_size: .
v_call: TRBV2
j_call: TRBJ1-2
d_call: .

cdr3_aa: CASSASAGKVNEQFF
cdr3_nt: TGTGCCAGCAGCGCCTCGGCAGGGAAGGTGAATGAGCAGTTCTTC
clone_size: .
v_call: TRBV2
j_call: TRBJ2-1
d_call: .

cdr3_aa: CSVGAFGGMNTEAFF
cdr3_nt: TGCAGCGTTGGAGCCTTCGGGGGAATGAACACTGAAGCTTTCTTT
clone_size: .
v_call: TRBV29-1
j_call: TRBJ1-1
d_call: .

cdr3_aa: CASSLSGGSYEQYF
cdr3_nt: TGTGCCAGCAGTTTATCTGGGGGTTCCTACGAGCAGTACTTC
clone_size: .
v_call: TRBV28
j_call: TRBJ2-7
d_call: .

cdr3_aa: CASSHSGRAYEQYF
cdr3_nt: TGTGCCAGCAGTCATAGCGGGAGGGCCTACGAGCAGTACTTC
clone_size: .
v_call: TRBV7-2
j_call: TRBJ2-7
d_call: TRBD2

cdr3_aa: CASSLDRAGRLSTEAFF
cdr3_nt: TGCGCCAGCAGCTTGGATAGGGCAGGGAGGCTTAGCACTGAAGCTTTCTTT
clone_size: .
v_call: TRBV5-1
j_call: TRBJ1-1
d_call: .

cdr3_aa: CASSVDRGLGDLTF
cdr3_nt: TGTGCCAGCAGCGTGGACAGGGGGCTAGGGGACCTGACTTTC
clone_size: .
v_call: TRBV5-6
j_call: TRBJ2-6
d_call: TRBD1

cdr3_aa: CASSLGSSLNTEAFF
cdr3_nt: TGCGCCAGCAGCTTGGGAAGTTCCCTGAACACTGAAGCTTTCTTT
clone_size: .
v_call: TRBV5-1
j_call: TRBJ1-1
d_call: .

cdr3_aa: CASSRRDQETQYF
cdr3_nt: TGTGCCAGCAGTCGCAGGGACCAAGAGACCCAGTACTTC
clone_size: .
v_call: TRBV6-5
j_call: TRBJ2-5
d_call: .

cdr3_aa: CAWSVKAGNNEQFF
cdr3_nt: TGTGCCTGGAGTGTAAAAGCGGGGAACAATGAGCAGTTCTTC
clone_size: .
v_call: TRBV30
j_call: TRBJ2-1
d_call: TRBD2

cdr3_aa: CSVGTGKNTEAFF
cdr3_nt: TGCAGCGTCGGGACAGGGAAGAACACTGAAGCTTTCTTT
clone_size: .
v_call: TRBV29-1
j_call: TRBJ1-1
d_call: TRBD1

cdr3_aa: CASSQGSSGRTDTQYF
cdr3_nt: TGCGCCAGCAGCCAGGGCTCTAGCGGGAGAACAGATACGCAGTATTTT
clone_size: .
v_call: TRBV4-3
j_call: TRBJ2-3
d_call: TRBD2

cdr3_aa: CASRFSVNEQFF
cdr3_nt: TGTGCCAGCAGATTTAGCGTCAATGAGCAGTTCTTC
clone_size: .
v_call: TRBV6-1
j_call: TRBJ2-1
d_call: .

cdr3_aa: CASKNGTYFYEQYF
cdr3_nt: TGTGCCAGCAAAAACGGGACTTACTTTTACGAGCAGTACTTC
clone_size: .
v_call: TRBV2
j_call: TRBJ2-7
d_call: .

cdr3_aa: CASSTLGGPIIQRSYNEQFF
cdr3_nt: TGTGCCAGCAGCACCCTGGGGGGGCCGATAATCCAACGCTCCTACAATGAGCAGTTCTTC
clone_size: .
v_call: TRBV13
j_call: TRBJ2-1
d_call: .

cdr3_aa: CASSESGINTIYF
cdr3_nt: TGCGCCAGCAGTGAGTCAGGGATCAACACCATATATTTT
clone_size: .
v_call: TRBV10-1
j_call: TRBJ1-3
d_call: .

cdr3_aa: CSARRGETQYF
cdr3_nt: TGCAGTGCTAGACGGGGAGAGACCCAGTACTTC
clone_size: .
v_call: TRBV20-1
j_call: TRBJ2-5
d_call: .

cdr3_aa: CASSLAYSNQPQHF
cdr3_nt: TGTGCCAGCAGCTTAGCTTATAGCAATCAGCCCCAGCATTTT
clone_size: .
v_call: TRBV7-2
j_call: TRBJ1-5
d_call: .

cdr3_aa: CASSLGLKRSEQFF
cdr3_nt: TGTGCCAGCAGCTTAGGTCTTAAGCGGAGTGAGCAGTTCTTC
clone_size: .
v_call: TRBV11-2
j_call: TRBJ2-1
d_call: .

cdr3_aa: CASSPTGSIMTDTQYF
cdr3_nt: TGTGCCAGCAGTCCAACAGGGTCAATCATGACAGATACGCAGTATTTT
clone_size: .
v_call: TRBV2
j_call: TRBJ2-3
d_call: .

cdr3_aa: CASSLTDRGYTF
cdr3_nt: TGTGCCAGCAGTTTAACCGACCGGGGCTACACCTTC
clone_size: .
v_call: TRBV28
j_call: TRBJ1-2
d_call: .

cdr3_aa: CASSQVSLQGAIEKLFF
cdr3_nt: TGTGCCAGCAGCCAAGTCTCCCTGCAGGGGGCGATTGAAAAACTGTTTTTT
clone_size: .
v_call: TRBV4-2
j_call: TRBJ1-4
d_call: TRBD1

cdr3_aa: CASSWSGTGSRQPQHF
cdr3_nt: TGTGCCAGCAGCTGGTCCGGGACAGGATCGCGACAGCCCCAGCATTTT
clone_size: .
v_call: TRBV7-2
j_call: TRBJ1-5
d_call: TRBD1

cdr3_aa: CASSQYSGGGDEQFF
cdr3_nt: TGCGCCAGCAGCCAATATTCCGGGGGGGGCGATGAGCAGTTCTTC
clone_size: .
v_call: TRBV4-3
j_call: TRBJ2-1
d_call: TRBD2

cdr3_aa: CASSLISGVSYGYTF
cdr3_nt: TGTGCCAGCAGTTTAATTTCGGGGGTAAGCTATGGCTACACCTTC
clone_size: .
v_call: TRBV28
j_call: TRBJ1-2
d_call: .

cdr3_aa: CASKWDAYSYEQYF
cdr3_nt: TGTGCCAGCAAATGGGACGCCTACTCCTACGAGCAGTACTTC
clone_size: .
v_call: TRBV2
j_call: TRBJ2-7
d_call: .

cdr3_aa: CASKNWRFAEAFF
cdr3_nt: TGTGCCAGCAAGAATTGGAGGTTCGCTGAAGCTTTCTTT
clone_size: .
v_call: TRBV6-5
j_call: TRBJ1-1
d_call: .

cdr3_aa: CASSSDGQAYYEQYF
cdr3_nt: TGCGCCAGCAGTAGTGACGGACAGGCCTACTACGAGCAGTACTTC
clone_size: .
v_call: TRBV5-1
j_call: TRBJ2-7
d_call: TRBD1

cdr3_aa: CASSAQGQPQGEQYF
cdr3_nt: TGTGCCAGCAGTGCCCAGGGACAGCCCCAGGGAGAGCAGTACTTC
clone_size: .
v_call: TRBV6-5
j_call: TRBJ2-7
d_call: TRBD1

cdr3_aa: CASSLYQGTQYF
cdr3_nt: TGTGCCAGCAGTTTATACCAGGGGACCCAGTACTTC
clone_size: .
v_call: TRBV28
j_call: TRBJ2-5
d_call: .

cdr3_aa: CASSPGLAIRETQYF
cdr3_nt: TGTGCCAGCAGCCCCGGACTAGCGATTCGAGAGACCCAGTACTTC
clone_size: .
v_call: TRBV7-6
j_call: TRBJ2-5
d_call: TRBD2

cdr3_aa: CASSPGGSRYEQYF
cdr3_nt: TGTGCCAGCAGCCCCGGGGGAAGCCGCTACGAGCAGTACTTC
clone_size: .
v_call: TRBV28
j_call: TRBJ2-7
d_call: .